This T cell receptor beta chain came from a study of cytomegalovirus exposure and HLA in healthy donors. The V and J ends lost 8 bases and 5 bases respectively, with 19 bases between them. The CDR3 sequence is 15 residues long. The germline V gene has CDR1 MDHEN and CDR2 SYDVKM. The study's findings and limits: Equally common other TCR beta chains were less clonally expanded than HLA-associated ones, a later analysis found. Later analysis identified about 18,000 TCR beta sequences associated with HLA alleles, using a false discovery rate threshold of 0.05.

The PCR employed 60 Vbeta primers together with 13 Jbeta primers. Sequencing was performed with immunoSEQ multiplex PCR; in TCRdb, only in-frame clones are kept and a portion is missing. The profile shows 120,000 to 150,000 clones, approximately 9% of them singletons. This clone turned up a few times. The antigen remains undetermined. The J gene is TRBJ1-5, the V gene TRBV28; a possible D gene is TRBD1 (6 bases). The TCR was taken from a male donor in good health and CMV-seronegative. Source material: PBMCs. The CDR3 DNA reads TGTGCCAGCGGGCAGGGGAGTGTAGGCGATCAGCCCCAGCATTTT. This sequence encodes CASGQGSVGDQPQHF.